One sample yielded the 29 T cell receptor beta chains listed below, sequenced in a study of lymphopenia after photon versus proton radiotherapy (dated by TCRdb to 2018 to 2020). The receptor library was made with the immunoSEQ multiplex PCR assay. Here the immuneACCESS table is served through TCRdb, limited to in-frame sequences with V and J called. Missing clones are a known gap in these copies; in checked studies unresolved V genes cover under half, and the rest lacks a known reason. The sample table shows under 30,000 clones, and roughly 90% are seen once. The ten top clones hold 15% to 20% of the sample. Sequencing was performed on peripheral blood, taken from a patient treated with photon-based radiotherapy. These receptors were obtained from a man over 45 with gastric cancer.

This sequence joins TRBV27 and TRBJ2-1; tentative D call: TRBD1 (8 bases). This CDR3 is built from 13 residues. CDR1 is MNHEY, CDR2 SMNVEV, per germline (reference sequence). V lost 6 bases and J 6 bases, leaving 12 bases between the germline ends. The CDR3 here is CASRRGTGNEQFF. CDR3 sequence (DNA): TGTGCCAGCAGGCGGGGGACAGGCAATGAGCAGTTCTTC.

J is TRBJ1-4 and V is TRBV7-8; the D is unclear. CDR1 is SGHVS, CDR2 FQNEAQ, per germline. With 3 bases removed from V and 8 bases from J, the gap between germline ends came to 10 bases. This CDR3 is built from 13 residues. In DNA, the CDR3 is TGTGCCAGCAGCTTTAGCAGGAGGGAAAAACTGTTTTTT. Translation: CASSFSRREKLFF.

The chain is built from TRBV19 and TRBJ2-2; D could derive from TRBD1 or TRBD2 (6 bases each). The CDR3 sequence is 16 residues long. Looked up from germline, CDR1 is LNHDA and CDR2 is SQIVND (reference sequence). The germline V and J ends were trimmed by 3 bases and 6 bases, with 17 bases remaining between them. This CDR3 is CASSILAGQSPGELFF. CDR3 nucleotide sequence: TGTGCCAGTAGTATCTTGGCGGGACAAAGCCCCGGGGAGCTGTTTTTT.

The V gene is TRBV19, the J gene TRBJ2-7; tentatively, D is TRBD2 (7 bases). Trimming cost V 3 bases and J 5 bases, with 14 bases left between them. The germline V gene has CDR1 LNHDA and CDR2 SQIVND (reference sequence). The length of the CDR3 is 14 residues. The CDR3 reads CASSMRGLSNEQYV. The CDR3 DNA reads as TGTGCCAGTAGTATGCGGGGGCTGAGTAACGAGCAGTACGTC.

The CDR3 protein is CARTGGKSYEQYF. The CDR3 DNA follows: TGCGCCAGAACAGGGGGGAAATCCTACGAGCAGTACTTC. V and J are TRBV23-1 and TRBJ2-7, with 8 positions matching TRBD1. TRBV23-1 is flagged as an ORF with uncertain function. The CDR3 spans 13 residues. After removal of 9 bases from V and 1 base from J, the junction contained 5 bases not matched to a gene.

Written as DNA, the CDR3 is TGCGCCAGGCGATCTAGGACAAATAAAAAATGGGATACGCAGTATTTT. Protein sequence: CARRSRTNKKWDTQYF. This chain joins TRBV10-1 and TRBJ2-3; weak D call: TRBD1 (5 bases). This CDR3 spans 16 amino acids. Between the trimmed V and J ends, which lost 9 bases and 6 bases, there was a span of 25 bases. CDR1 and CDR2 (germline): WNHNN, SYGVQD (reference sequence).

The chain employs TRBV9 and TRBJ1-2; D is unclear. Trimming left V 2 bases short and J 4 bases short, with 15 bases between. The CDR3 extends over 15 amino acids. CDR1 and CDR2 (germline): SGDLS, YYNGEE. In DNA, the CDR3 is TGTGCCAGCAGCGTCCTCCCCGGGTCGGGCTATGGCTACACCTTC. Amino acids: CASSVLPGSGYGYTF. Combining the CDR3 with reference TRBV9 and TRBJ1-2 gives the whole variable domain DSGVTQTPKHLITATGQRVTLRCSPRSGDLSVYWYQQSLDQGLQFLIQYYNGEERAKGNILERFSAQQFPDLHSELNLSSLELGDSALYFCASSVLPGSGYGYTFGSGTRLTVV.

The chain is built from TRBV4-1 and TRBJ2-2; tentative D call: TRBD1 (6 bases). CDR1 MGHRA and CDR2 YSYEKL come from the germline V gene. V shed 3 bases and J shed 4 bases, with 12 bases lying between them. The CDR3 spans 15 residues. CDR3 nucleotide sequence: TGCGCCAGCAGCCAGATGGACAGACTCACCGGGGAGCTGTTTTTT. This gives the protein CASSQMDRLTGELFF.

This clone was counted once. The CDR3 DNA is TGTGCCAGCAGTTGGGTTACTAGCGGGCGAGGGGAGACCCAGTACTTC. As protein: CASSWVTSGRGETQYF. The chain uses TRBV6-6 and TRBJ2-5; 9 bases fit TRBD2. Trimming took 4 bases from V and 5 from J; bases not matched to a gene: 11. CDR1 and CDR2 from the germline V gene are MNHNY and SVGAGI (reference sequence). CDR3 length equals 16 residues.

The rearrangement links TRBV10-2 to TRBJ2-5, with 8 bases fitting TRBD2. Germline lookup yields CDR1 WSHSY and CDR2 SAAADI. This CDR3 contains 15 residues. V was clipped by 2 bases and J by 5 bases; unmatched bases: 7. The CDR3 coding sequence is TGCGCCAGCAGTGAGGTATGGCTAGCGGGTGAGACCCAGTACTTC. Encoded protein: CASSEVWLAGETQYF.

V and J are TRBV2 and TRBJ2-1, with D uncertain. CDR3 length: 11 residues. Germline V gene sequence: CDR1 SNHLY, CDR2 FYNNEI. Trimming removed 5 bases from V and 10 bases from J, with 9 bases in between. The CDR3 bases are TGTGCCAGCAGTTTAGACATCGAGCAGTTCTTC. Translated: CASSLDIEQFF.

The CDR3 here is CAISNQGTNQPQHF. The CDR3 DNA sequence: TGTGCCATCAGTAATCAGGGGACGAATCAGCCCCAGCATTTT. The chain couples TRBV10-3 to TRBJ1-5, with D tentatively TRBD1 (6 bases). V lost 5 bases to trimming and J lost 4 bases, with 12 bases between them. The CDR3 sequence is 14 residues long. CDR1 is ENHRY, CDR2 SYGVKD, per germline.

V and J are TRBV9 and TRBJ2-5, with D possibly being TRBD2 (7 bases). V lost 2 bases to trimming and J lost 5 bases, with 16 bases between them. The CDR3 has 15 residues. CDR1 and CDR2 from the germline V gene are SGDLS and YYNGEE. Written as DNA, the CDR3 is TGTGCCAGCAGCGTTAACACGGGGGGCGGGGAGACCCAGTACTTC. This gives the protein CASSVNTGGGETQYF.

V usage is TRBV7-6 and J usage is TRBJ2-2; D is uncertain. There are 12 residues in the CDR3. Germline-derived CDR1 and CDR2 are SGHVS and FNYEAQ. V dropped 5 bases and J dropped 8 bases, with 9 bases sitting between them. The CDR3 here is CASSLDGGELFF. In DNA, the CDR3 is TGTGCCAGCAGCCTGGACGGAGGGGAGCTGTTTTTT.

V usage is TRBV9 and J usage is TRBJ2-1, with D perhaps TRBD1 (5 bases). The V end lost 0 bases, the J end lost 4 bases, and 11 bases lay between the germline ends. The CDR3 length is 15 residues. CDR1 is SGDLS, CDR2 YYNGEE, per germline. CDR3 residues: CASSVEARDYNEQFF. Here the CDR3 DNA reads TGTGCCAGCAGCGTAGAGGCCAGGGATTACAATGAGCAGTTCTTC.

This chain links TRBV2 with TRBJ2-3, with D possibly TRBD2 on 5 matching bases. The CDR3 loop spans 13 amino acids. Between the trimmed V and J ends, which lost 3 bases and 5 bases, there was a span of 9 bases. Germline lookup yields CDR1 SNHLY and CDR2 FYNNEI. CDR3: CASSDGREDTQYF. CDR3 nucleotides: TGTGCCAGCAGTGATGGGAGAGAAGATACGCAGTATTTT.

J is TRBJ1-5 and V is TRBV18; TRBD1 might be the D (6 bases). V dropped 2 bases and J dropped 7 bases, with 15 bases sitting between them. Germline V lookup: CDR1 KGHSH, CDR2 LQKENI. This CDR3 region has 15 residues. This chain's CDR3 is CASSPTPGGGQPQHF. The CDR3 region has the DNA TGTGCCAGCTCACCAACCCCCGGGGGCGGACAGCCCCAGCATTTT.

In nucleotides, the CDR3 is TGTGCCAGCAGCCCATCCGGGACTACCATCGAAGAGACCCAGTACTTC. This translates into CASSPSGTTIEETQYF. The chain joins TRBV7-9 to TRBJ2-5, with 7 bases aligning to TRBD2. The CDR3 runs to 16 residues. Per germline, CDR1 SEHNR and CDR2 FQNEAQ (reference sequence). Losses at the gene ends were 5 bases for V and 3 bases for J; bases not matched to a gene: 12.

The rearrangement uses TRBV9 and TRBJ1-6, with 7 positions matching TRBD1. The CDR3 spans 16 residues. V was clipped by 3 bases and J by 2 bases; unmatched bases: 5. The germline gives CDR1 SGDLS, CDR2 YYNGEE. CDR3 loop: CASSGEGAPYNSPLHF. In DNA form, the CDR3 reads TGTGCCAGCAGCGGAGAGGGGGCACCCTATAATTCACCCCTCCACTTT.

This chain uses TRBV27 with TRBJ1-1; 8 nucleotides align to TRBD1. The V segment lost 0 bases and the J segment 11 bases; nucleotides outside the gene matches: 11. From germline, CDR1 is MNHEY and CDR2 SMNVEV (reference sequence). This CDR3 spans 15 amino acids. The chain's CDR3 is CASSLSSFQGARAFF. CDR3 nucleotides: TGTGCCAGCAGTTTATCGAGTTTCCAGGGGGCTCGCGCTTTCTTT.

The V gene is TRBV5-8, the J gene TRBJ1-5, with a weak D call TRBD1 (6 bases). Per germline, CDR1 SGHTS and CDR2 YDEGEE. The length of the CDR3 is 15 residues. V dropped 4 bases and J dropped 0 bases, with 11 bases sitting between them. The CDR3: CASSTGQHSNQPQHF. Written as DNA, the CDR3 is TGTGCCAGCAGCACAGGACAGCATAGCAATCAGCCCCAGCATTTT.

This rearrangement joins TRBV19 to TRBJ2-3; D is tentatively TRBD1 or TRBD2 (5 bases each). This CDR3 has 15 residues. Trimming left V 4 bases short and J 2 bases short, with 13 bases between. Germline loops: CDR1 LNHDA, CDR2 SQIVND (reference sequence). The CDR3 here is CASSNWDGDTDTQYF. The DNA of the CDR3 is TGTGCCAGTAGTAATTGGGACGGGGACACAGATACGCAGTATTTT.

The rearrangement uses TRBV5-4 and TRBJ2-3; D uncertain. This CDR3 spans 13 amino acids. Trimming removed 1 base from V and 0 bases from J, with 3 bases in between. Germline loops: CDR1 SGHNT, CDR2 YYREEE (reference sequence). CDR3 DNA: TGTGCCAGCAGCTTGACTAGCACAGATACGCAGTATTTT. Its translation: CASSLTSTDTQYF.

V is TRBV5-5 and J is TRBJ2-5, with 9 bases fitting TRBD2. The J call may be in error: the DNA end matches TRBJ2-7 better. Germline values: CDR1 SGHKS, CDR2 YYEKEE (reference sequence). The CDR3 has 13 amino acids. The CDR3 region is CASSAGLAYEQYF. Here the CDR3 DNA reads TGTGCCAGCAGCGCGGGACTAGCTTACGAGCAGTACTTC.

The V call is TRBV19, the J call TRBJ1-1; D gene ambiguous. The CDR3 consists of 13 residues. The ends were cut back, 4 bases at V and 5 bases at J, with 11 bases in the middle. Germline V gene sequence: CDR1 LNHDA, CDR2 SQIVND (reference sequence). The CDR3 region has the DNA TGTGCCAGTAGTACGTCAGTTGGGACTGAAGCTTTCTTT. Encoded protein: CASSTSVGTEAFF. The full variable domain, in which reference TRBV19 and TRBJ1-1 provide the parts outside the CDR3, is DGGITQSPKYLFRKEGQNVTLSCEQNLNHDAMYWYRQDPGQGLRLIYYSQIVNDFQKGDIAEGYSVSREKKESFPLTVTSAQKNPTAFYLCASSTSVGTEAFFGQGTRLTVV.

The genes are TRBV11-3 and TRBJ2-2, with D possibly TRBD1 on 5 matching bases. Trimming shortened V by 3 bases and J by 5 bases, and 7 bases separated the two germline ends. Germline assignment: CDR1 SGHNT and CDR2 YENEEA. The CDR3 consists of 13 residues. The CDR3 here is CASSFRDTGELFF. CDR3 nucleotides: TGTGCCAGCAGCTTCAGGGATACCGGGGAGCTGTTTTTT. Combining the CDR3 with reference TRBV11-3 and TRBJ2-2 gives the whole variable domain EAGVVQSPRYKIIEKKQPVAFWCNPISGHNTLYWYLQNLGQGPELLIRYENEEAVDDSQLPKDRFSAERLKGVDSTLKIQPAELGDSAVYLCASSFRDTGELFFGEGSRLTVL.

CDR3 DNA: TGTGCCAGCAGCTCGGACGGCCATGGCTACACCTTC. Its protein is CASSSDGHGYTF. The V gene is TRBV11-1, the J gene TRBJ1-2; D is unclear. The CDR3 totals 12 residues. V lost 4 bases and J lost 6, with 9 bases in between. From germline, CDR1 is SGHAT and CDR2 FQDESV (reference sequence).

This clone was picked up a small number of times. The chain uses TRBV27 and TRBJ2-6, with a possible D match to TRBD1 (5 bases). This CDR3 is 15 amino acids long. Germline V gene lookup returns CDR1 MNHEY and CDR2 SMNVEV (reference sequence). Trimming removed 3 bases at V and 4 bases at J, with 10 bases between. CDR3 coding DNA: TGTGCCAGCAGTTTCCAGGGATGGGGGGCCAACGTCCTGACTTTC. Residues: CASSFQGWGANVLTF.

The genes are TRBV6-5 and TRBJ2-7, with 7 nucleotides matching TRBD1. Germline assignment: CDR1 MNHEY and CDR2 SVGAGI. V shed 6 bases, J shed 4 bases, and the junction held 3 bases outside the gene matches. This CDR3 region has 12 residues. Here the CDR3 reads CASSQQGYEQYF. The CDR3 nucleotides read TGTGCCAGCAGCCAACAGGGGTACGAGCAGTACTTC.